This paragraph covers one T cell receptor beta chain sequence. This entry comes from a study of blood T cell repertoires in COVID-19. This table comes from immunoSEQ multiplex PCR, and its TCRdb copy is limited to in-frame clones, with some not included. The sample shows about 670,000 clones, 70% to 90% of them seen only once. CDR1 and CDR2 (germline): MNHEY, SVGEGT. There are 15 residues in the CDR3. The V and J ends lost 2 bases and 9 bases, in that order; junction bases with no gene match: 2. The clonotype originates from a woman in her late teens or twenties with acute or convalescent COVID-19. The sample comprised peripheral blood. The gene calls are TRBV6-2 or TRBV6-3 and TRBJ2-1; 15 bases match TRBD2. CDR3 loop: CASSYGLAGGAEQFF. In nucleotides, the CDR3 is TGTGCCAGCAGTTACGGACTAGCGGGGGGGGCTGAGCAGTTCTTC.